This is a list of T cell receptor beta chains from one sample in a study of regulatory T cells in long-lasting Graves disease. TCRdb re-derived calls from the multiplex PCR reads in MiXCR, one entry per CDR3 protein. The data contain some 470,000 distinct CDR3 sequences, about 22% of them seen just once; the ten biggest clones take up around 7%. The material sequenced was peripheral blood mononuclear cells (PBMCs), taken when the disease was refractory, from a patient treated with antithyroid drugs. These receptors originate from a female donor with Graves disease. Both conserved end residues are trimmed from each CDR3.

j_call | cdr3_length | v_call | cdr3_aa
TRBJ1-2 | 12 | TRBV30 | AWSPQGGLYGYT
TRBJ2-3 | 12 | TRBV2 | ASSERRVTDTQY
TRBJ2-3 | 14 | TRBV24-1 | ATSDLSGSGVDTQY
TRBJ1-2 | 11 | TRBV29-1 | SVAQGGLYGYT
TRBJ2-7 | 12 | TRBV10-3 | AISDLGASYEQY
TRBJ1-5 | 11 | TRBV28 | ASTVGGGQPQH
TRBJ1-1 | 13 | TRBV7-9 | ASSLRKGYHTEAF
TRBJ1-5 | 11 | TRBV2 | AGRDRSNQPQH
TRBJ2-1 | 13 | TRBV6-1 | ASRDTGIRYNEQF
TRBJ1-5 | 12 | TRBV12-3/TRBV12-4 | ASSSGGFVQPQH
TRBJ2-7 | 12 | TRBV9 | ASSAGPSSYEQY
TRBJ1-1 | 12 | TRBV13 | ASSSTGSDTEAF
TRBJ2-7 | 12 | TRBV19 | ASRNAAGSYEQY
TRBJ2-7 | 13 | TRBV6-2/TRBV6-3 | ASSYSSGRNYEQY
TRBJ2-7 | 14 | TRBV9 | ASSGGGVAGAYEQY
TRBJ2-7 | 13 | TRBV6-2/TRBV6-3 | ASSYSPTGSYEQY
TRBJ2-7 | 13 | TRBV28 | ASSSGTGVSYEQY
TRBJ1-6 | 13 | TRBV6-1 | ASSPIRGYNPPLH
TRBJ1-1 | 14 | TRBV15 | ATSVRGPPMNTEAF
TRBJ2-5 | 13 | TRBV19 | ASSIWAQRQETQY
TRBJ2-2 | 13 | TRBV6-1 | ASTGTGTNTGELF
TRBJ2-1 | 13 | TRBV7-7 | ASSSGLAGVNEQF
TRBJ2-7 | 14 | TRBV14 | ASSQDRGPPPYEQY
TRBJ2-7 | 12 | TRBV19 | ASRDRAVSSEQY
TRBJ1-2 | 11 | TRBV4-1 | ASSQGNGDGYT
TRBJ2-3 | 13 | TRBV2 | ASQKSNPYTDTQY
TRBJ1-6 | 14 | TRBV6-1 | ASSVVEGSGGSPLH
TRBJ1-1 | 13 | TRBV12-3/TRBV12-4 | ASSLLGDGDTEAF
TRBJ1-6 | 12 | TRBV30 | AWSVRGRADSLH